The rows below give T cell receptor beta chains drawn from one sample of a study of beta chain features in type 1 diabetes. The method was immunoSEQ multiplex PCR; TCRdb's version includes in-frame clones alone and lacks a portion of them. The data contain almost 350,000 clones, around 8.5% of them singletons. The specimen sequenced was central memory CD4+ T cells from blood. Receptors were obtained from a man between 25 and 39 years old with type 1 diabetes. Both conserved end residues are part of each CDR3. Fields, in order: D gene, clone size, J gene, V gene, CDR3 DNA, CDR3 protein. The D gene is left open where the match is weak. Only some rows state a clone size, as once, few, many or a class for expanded clones.

D: .; size: .; J: TRBJ1-6; V: TRBV7-9; DNA: TGTGCCAGCAGCCATGGGGGGAATTCACCCCTCCACTTT; CDR3: CASSHGGNSPLHF
D: .; size: few; J: TRBJ2-1; V: TRBV7-2; DNA: TGTGCCAGCAGCTTAACCAGGGACCCATACAATGAGCAGTTCTTC; CDR3: CASSLTRDPYNEQFF
D: .; size: .; J: TRBJ1-1; V: TRBV15; DNA: TGTGCCACCAGCACTTGGGGACAATTGAACACTGAAGCTTTCTTT; CDR3: CATSTWGQLNTEAFF
D: .; size: .; J: TRBJ2-3; V: TRBV6-5; DNA: TGTGCCAGCAGTTTGAGTGGAGATACGCAGTATTTT; CDR3: CASSLSGDTQYF
D: TRBD1; size: .; J: TRBJ1-4; V: TRBV7-9; DNA: TGTGCCAGCAGCCCTGGAGACAGGGGGCGAGGTGAAAAACTGTTTTTT; CDR3: CASSPGDRGRGEKLFF
D: TRBD1; size: few; J: TRBJ2-7; V: TRBV10-3; DNA: TGTGCCATCAGTTCGGACAGGCTCTACGAGCAGTACTTC; CDR3: CAISSDRLYEQYF
D: TRBD2; size: few; J: TRBJ2-2; V: TRBV5-1; DNA: TGCGCCTCCTCGGCTAGCGGGGGATGGACCGGGGAGCTGTTTTTT; CDR3: CASSASGGWTGELFF
D: .; size: .; J: TRBJ1-1; V: TRBV6-1; DNA: TGTGCCAGCATCAGGGGTCACCCCTCTGAAGCTTTCTTT; CDR3: CASIRGHPSEAFF
D: TRBD1; size: .; J: TRBJ1-1; V: TRBV18; DNA: TGTGCCAGCTCACCCAACAGGGGTGAAGCTTTCTTT; CDR3: CASSPNRGEAFF
D: .; size: .; J: TRBJ2-7; V: TRBV28; DNA: TGTGCCAGCAGTTTGCGGGTCTACGAGCAGTACTTC; CDR3: CASSLRVYEQYF
D: .; size: few; J: TRBJ2-1; V: TRBV5-1; DNA: TGCGCCAGCAGCTTGGGACTAGGCAATGAGCAGTTCTTC; CDR3: CASSLGLGNEQFF
D: TRBD1; size: .; J: TRBJ1-2; V: TRBV19; DNA: TGTGCCAGTAGTCTGCGACAGGGGCATGGCTACACCTTC; CDR3: CASSLRQGHGYTF
D: TRBD2; size: .; J: TRBJ2-1; V: TRBV29-1; DNA: TGCAGCGCCCGGAGGTCTAGCGGGGGGGATCACAATGAGCAGTTCTTC; CDR3: CSARRSSGGDHNEQFF
D: .; size: .; J: TRBJ2-2; V: TRBV7-2; DNA: TGTGCCAGCAGCTTCGAGCTGATTGCCGGGGAGCTGTTTTTT; CDR3: CASSFELIAGELFF
D: TRBD2; size: .; J: TRBJ2-5; V: TRBV7-2; DNA: TGTGCCAGCAGCTACGGACTAGCGTCGGAGACCCAGTACTTC; CDR3: CASSYGLASETQYF
D: .; size: .; J: TRBJ1-5; V: TRBV6-1; DNA: TGTGCCAGCAGTAACGCGGACCTGAGCAATCAGCCCCAGCATTTT; CDR3: CASSNADLSNQPQHF
D: .; size: .; J: TRBJ1-2; V: TRBV5-4; DNA: TGTGCCAGCAGGCCCGGGACGGACAACTATGGCTACACCTTC; CDR3: CASRPGTDNYGYTF
D: TRBD1; size: .; J: TRBJ2-5; V: TRBV11-3; DNA: TGTGCCAGCAGCAACACAGGGGGCCTAAGAGAGACCCAGTACTTC; CDR3: CASSNTGGLRETQYF
D: TRBD1; size: .; J: TRBJ2-7; V: TRBV29-1; DNA: TGCAGCGCAAACAAGGGACAGGCGCCCTACGAGCAGTACTTC; CDR3: CSANKGQAPYEQYF
D: .; size: few; J: TRBJ1-1; V: TRBV11-2; DNA: TGTGCCAGCAGTCGGCAGGGTGGCGCTTTCTTT; CDR3: CASSRQGGAFF
D: .; size: .; J: TRBJ2-5; V: TRBV9; DNA: TGTGCCAGCAGCGTAGAGACCCAGTACTTC; CDR3: CASSVETQYF
D: TRBD1; size: .; J: TRBJ1-5; V: TRBV27; DNA: TGTGCCAGCAGTACGGGACAGGGACATCAGCCCCAGCATTTT; CDR3: CASSTGQGHQPQHF
D: .; size: .; J: TRBJ1-2; V: TRBV5-6; DNA: TGTGCCAGCAGCTTGGTACAGAACTATGGCTACACCTTC; CDR3: CASSLVQNYGYTF
D: .; size: few; J: TRBJ2-7; V: TRBV11-2; DNA: TGTGCCAGCAGCTTCGTACAGGACTTCTCCTACGAGCAGTACTTC; CDR3: CASSFVQDFSYEQYF
D: .; size: many; J: TRBJ2-2; V: TRBV7-2; DNA: TGTGCCAGCATCCGGACCACGAACACCGGGGAGCTGTTTTTT; CDR3: CASIRTTNTGELFF
D: TRBD2; size: .; J: TRBJ2-7; V: TRBV28; DNA: TGTGCCAGCAGTCCAGGGACTAGCCACGAGCAGTACTTC; CDR3: CASSPGTSHEQYF
D: .; size: .; J: TRBJ2-3; V: TRBV2; DNA: TGTGCCACCTCTCCGGCGGGCACAGATACGCAGTATTTT; CDR3: CATSPAGTDTQYF
D: .; size: .; J: TRBJ1-3; V: TRBV30; DNA: TGTGCCTGGAGTCCTAGCTCTGGAAACACCATATATTTT; CDR3: CAWSPSSGNTIYF
D: .; size: many; J: TRBJ2-1; V: TRBV7-2; DNA: TGTGCCAGCAGCTTAATCACTAGTTCGAATGAGCAGTTCTTC; CDR3: CASSLITSSNEQFF
D: .; size: many; J: TRBJ2-2; V: TRBV7-2; DNA: TGTGCCAGCAGCTCCAACACCGGGGAGCTGTTTTTT; CDR3: CASSSNTGELFF
D: TRBD2; size: few; J: TRBJ2-5; V: TRBV2; DNA: TGTGCCAGCAGTGCTAGCGGACAAGAGACCCAGTACTTC; CDR3: CASSASGQETQYF
D: TRBD1; size: .; J: TRBJ2-7; V: TRBV7-2; DNA: TGTGCCAGCAGCACCCAGACAGGGGGCAATGAGCAGTACTTC; CDR3: CASSTQTGGNEQYF
D: .; size: .; J: TRBJ1-3; V: TRBV5-1; DNA: TGCGCCAGCAGTTGGGGCAGTCTGAGCTCTGGAAACACCATATATTTT; CDR3: CASSWGSLSSGNTIYF
D: .; size: .; J: TRBJ1-2; V: TRBV15; DNA: TGTGCCACCAGCAGAGGAGGGACTGGAGGCTACACCTTC; CDR3: CATSRGGTGGYTF
D: .; size: .; J: TRBJ2-7; V: TRBV6-5; DNA: TGTGCCAGCAGACGCAGCTCCTACGAGCAGTACTTC; CDR3: CASRRSSYEQYF
D: TRBD1; size: few; J: TRBJ1-2; V: TRBV29-1; DNA: TGCAGCGTACCCGCGACAGGGGGCAGGGGCTACACCTTC; CDR3: CSVPATGGRGYTF
D: TRBD1; size: .; J: TRBJ2-2; V: TRBV11-3; DNA: TGTGCCAGCAGCACTCGGACAGGGGGGAAGTCCGGGGAGCTGTTTTTT; CDR3: CASSTRTGGKSGELFF
D: .; size: .; J: TRBJ2-1; V: TRBV7-2; DNA: TGTGCCAGCAGCTCGCCGGGGGCGGGTAACAATGAGCAGTTCTTC; CDR3: CASSSPGAGNNEQFF
D: TRBD1; size: few; J: TRBJ2-2; V: TRBV9; DNA: TGTGCCAGCAGCGGCCCCGGGACAGTTACCGGGGAGCTGTTTTTT; CDR3: CASSGPGTVTGELFF
D: TRBD1; size: .; J: TRBJ2-7; V: TRBV7-2; DNA: TGTGCCAGCAGCTTCACCCTGGGACAGGGACGCTACGAGCAGTACTTC; CDR3: CASSFTLGQGRYEQYF
D: .; size: many; J: TRBJ1-3; V: TRBV18; DNA: TGTGCCAGCTCACCATCCGGTGGAAACACCATATATTTT; CDR3: CASSPSGGNTIYF
D: TRBD1; size: few; J: TRBJ1-4; V: TRBV7-8; DNA: TGTGCCAGCAGCCCTGAACAGGGGGCAGGGGAAAAACTGTTTTTT; CDR3: CASSPEQGAGEKLFF
D: .; size: few; J: TRBJ2-7; V: TRBV5-1; DNA: TGCGCCAGCAGCTTGGTCAGGGGAGGTAGGAACGAGCAGTACTTC; CDR3: CASSLVRGGRNEQYF
D: TRBD1; size: few; J: TRBJ1-1; V: TRBV28; DNA: TGTGCCAGCACGGGACAGGGGTATACTGAAGCTTTCTTT; CDR3: CASTGQGYTEAFF
D: TRBD2; size: few; J: TRBJ2-2; V: TRBV25-1; DNA: TGTGCCAGCAGTGATAGATCTAGCGGGTCATACACCGGGGAGCTGTTTTTT; CDR3: CASSDRSSGSYTGELFF
D: TRBD2; size: .; J: TRBJ2-5; V: TRBV9; DNA: TGTGCCAGCAGCGGAAGACTAGCGGGGCAAGAGACCCAGTACTTC; CDR3: CASSGRLAGQETQYF